The rows below give T cell receptor beta chains drawn from one sample of a study of tumor and adjacent non-tumor tissue in lung cancer. TCRdb recomputed calls from the multiplex PCR reads with MiXCR, one row per CDR3 protein. The sample contains over 110,000 distinct CDR3 sequences, about 71% of which appear only once. Sequenced sample: lung tumor tissue. Every receptor here comes from a man in his 60s with small cell lung cancer. The CDR3 runs from the conserved cysteine through the conserved F or W. D genes are given only for firm matches. Not all rows give a size; the values are once, few, many and, for expanded clones, a class.

>TRBJ2-7|-|-|TRBV7-3
TGTGCCAGCAGCGTGACAGGTTCCTACGAGCAGTGCTTC
CASSVTGSYEQCF
>TRBJ1-1|-|-|TRBV11-2
TGTGCCAGCAGCGTCGGGGATCCAAAAGCTTTCTTT
CASSVGDPKAFF
>TRBJ1-5|-|many|TRBV6-5
TGTGCCAGCAGTTACTCTCCGGGGAGGCCCCAGCATTTT
CASSYSPGRPQHF
>TRBJ2-1|-|-|TRBV20-1
TGCAGTGCCACGAGGGTAGGGACCAGAGAGGTAGAGCAGTTCTTC
CSATRVGTREVEQFF
>TRBJ2-1|-|many|TRBV11-2
TGTGCCAGCAGCCAAGGCCCAGGGTTCTACAATGAGCAGTTCTTC
CASSQGPGFYNEQFF
>TRBJ1-2|TRBD1|-|TRBV28
TGTGCCAGCAGTCCCGGGACAGACTACTATGGCTACACCTTC
CASSPGTDYYGYTF
>TRBJ2-1|TRBD1|few|TRBV6-1
TGTGCCAGCAGTGGCAGGGGGATGGGAATAAGTGAGCAGTTCTTC
CASSGRGMGISEQFF
>TRBJ2-1|TRBD1|few|TRBV6-5
TGTGCCAGCAGACGGGACAGTAGCTCCTACAATGAGCAGTTCTTC
CASRRDSSSYNEQFF
>TRBJ1-1|-|-|TRBV28
TGTGCCAGCAGTTTAAGTATCGGGGCTTCGATGAAGACTGAAGCTTCCTTT
CASSLSIGASMKTEASF
>TRBJ1-1|-|-|TRBV5-6
TGTGCCAGCAGCTGGAGGTACACTGAAGCTTTCTTT
CASSWRYTEAFF
>TRBJ2-5|-|few|TRBV12-3/TRBV12-4
TGTGCCAGCAGTTCCCAGGGCCAAGAGACCCAGTACTTC
CASSSQGQETQYF
>TRBJ1-4|-|many|TRBV6-6
TGTGCCAGCAGTCGTAACGGGAAAACTAATGAAAAACTGTTTTTT
CASSRNGKTNEKLFF
>TRBJ2-5|-|-|TRBV12-3/TRBV12-4
TGTGCCAACAGTCCCTCGGGGTGGGCGGAGACCCAGTACTTC
CANSPSGWAETQYF
>TRBJ1-1|-|-|TRBV30
TGTGCCGGAAAACAGGGAACGAACACTGAAGCTTTCTTT
CAGKQGTNTEAFF
>TRBJ2-7|TRBD1|-|TRBV5-6
TGTGCCAGCAGGCCGACAGGGCTCTACGAGCAGTACTTC
CASRPTGLYEQYF
>TRBJ2-1|-|medium-sized|TRBV11-2
TGTGCCAGCAGCTTCGCCCGGGCCCGAGGAAGCGGTGAGCAGTTCTTC
CASSFARARGSGEQFF